Included here is one T cell receptor beta chain sequence, with context. The record originates from a study of radiation and T cells in renal cell carcinoma. The time point: blood 4 weeks post-SBRT, at nephrectomy. As to treatment: 15 Gy SBRT to primary tumor, nephrectomy 4 weeks later. This CDR3 spans 15 amino acids. CDR1 and CDR2 (germline): SNHLY, FYNNEI. Unmatched junction bases numbered 5, after V lost 6 bases and J lost 0 bases. Profiled with immunoSEQ multiplex PCR; TCRdb holds only in-frame clones, not every one. Of about 64,000 clones listed, about 83% are singletons. Material: blood, obtained from a patient whose treatment included radiotherapy and nephrectomy. The V gene is TRBV2, the J gene TRBJ1-3; 7 bases are a match to TRBD1. The sequence was obtained from a man between 60 and 75 years old with renal cell carcinoma. The DNA for the CDR3 is TGTGCCAGCAGAGGAGGGACAGCCTCTGGAAACACCATATATTTT. It yields the protein CASRGGTASGNTIYF.